The 22 T cell receptor beta chains below were found in one sample sequenced in a study of OX40 agonist ivuxolimab in advanced cancers. Clones were sequenced by immunoSEQ multiplex PCR, and TCRdb holds only the in-frame ones, with some missing. The repertoire holds more than 45,000 clones, with 85% to 95% as singletons. Material: CD4+ or CD8+ T cells sorted from blood, obtained in a trial of the OX40 agonist ivuxolimab. These TCRs come from an adult with an advanced solid tumor such as melanoma, head and neck, liver or kidney cancer.

The V gene is TRBV11-2, the J gene TRBJ2-7; D unclear. V dropped 1 base and J dropped 4 bases, with 8 bases sitting between them. The germline V gene encodes CDR1 SGHAT and CDR2 FQNNGV. The CDR3 loop spans 13 amino acids. The CDR3 region has the DNA TGTGCCAGCAGCTTAGGATGGGGTTACGAGCAGTACGTC. Its protein is CASSLGWGYEQYV.

V and J are TRBV6-1 and TRBJ2-7; TRBD1 aligns across 9 bases. Unmatched junction bases numbered 10, after V lost 10 bases and J lost 3 bases. Germline CDR1 MNHNS, CDR2 SASEGT. This CDR3 is built from 14 residues. The CDR3 bases are TGTGCCATCACCAGAGGACAGGGGATCTACGAGCAGTACGTC. Translation gives CAITRGQGIYEQYV.

The gene calls are TRBV6-5 and TRBJ1-5; a possible D gene is TRBD1 (6 bases). The V end was cut by 4 bases, the J end by 5 bases, with 12 bases between. The CDR3 runs 14 residues. From germline, CDR1 is MNHEY and CDR2 SVGAGI. CDR3 in amino acids: CASSSQTGHQPQHF. As DNA, the CDR3 is TGTGCCAGCAGTTCCCAGACAGGACATCAGCCCCAGCATTTT.

Note on this clone: This CDR3 is also generated by other DNA sequences in the sample. This chain connects TRBV2 to TRBJ1-6; D is unclear. V lost 6 bases and J 6 bases, leaving 6 bases between the germline ends. This CDR3 spans 12 amino acids. CDR1 and CDR2 (germline): SNHLY, FYNNEI. The CDR3 loop is CASRLLNSPLHF. The CDR3 coding sequence is TGTGCCAGCAGGCTACTTAATTCACCCCTCCACTTT. Using reference TRBV2 and TRBJ1-6 for the parts outside the CDR3, the full variable domain is EPEVTQTPSHQVTQMGQEVILRCVPISNHLYFYWYRQILGQKVEFLVSFYNNEISEKSEIFDDQFSVERPDGSNFTLKIRSTKLEDSAMYFCASRLLNSPLHFGNGTRLTVT.

The chain is built from TRBV6-5 and TRBJ1-2, with D maybe TRBD1 (6 bases). V was trimmed by 3 bases and J by 5 bases, leaving 16 bases between them. CDR3 length equals 15 residues. Germline V CDR1 and CDR2: MNHEY, SVGAGI. Here the CDR3 reads CASSYREGGPYGYTF. CDR3 DNA sequence: TGTGCCAGCAGTTATAGGGAAGGGGGACCTTATGGCTACACCTTC.

The chain carries TRBV13 and TRBJ1-1; 8 nucleotides agree with TRBD1. CDR3 length equals 16 residues. The junction had 9 bases not matched to a gene; V was cut back by 0 bases and J by 6 bases. Germline V gives CDR1 PRHDT, CDR2 FYEKMQ (reference sequence). The DNA of the CDR3 is TGTGCCAGCAGCTTAGGCCTAACAGGGGGGTTCGCTGAAGCTTTCTTT. Encoded protein: CASSLGLTGGFAEAFF.

This clone was counted a single time. The CDR3 region is CASSERQASYEQYF. In DNA form, the CDR3 reads TGTGCCAGCAGTGAAAGGCAGGCCTCCTACGAGCAGTACTTC. The rearrangement joins TRBV2 to TRBJ2-7; D gene uncertain. CDR1 SNHLY and CDR2 FYNNEI come from the germline V gene. Trimming shortened V by 2 bases and J by 0 bases, and 8 bases separated the two germline ends. This CDR3 is 14 amino acids long.

CDR3 DNA sequence: TGTGCCACCAGCAGAGGTTCGGGGCCGCATCAGCCCCAGCATTTT. Protein: CATSRGSGPHQPQHF. The chain uses TRBV15 and TRBJ1-5, with a weak D call TRBD1 (5 bases). CDR1 and CDR2 from the germline V gene are LNHNV and YYDKDF (reference sequence). The CDR3 sequence is 15 residues long. V lost 1 base and J 5 bases, leaving 12 bases between the germline ends.

Judged by abundance, this clone is medium-sized. The chain links TRBV4-1 to TRBJ1-1; D is unresolved. The CDR3 runs to 14 residues. The V gene's germline CDR1 is MGHRA and CDR2 YSYEKL. V lost 2 bases to trimming and J lost 3 bases, with 10 bases between them. The CDR3 DNA follows: TGCGCCAGCAGCCAAATATCCCAGGACACTGAAGCTTTCTTT. Encoded protein: CASSQISQDTEAFF.

A single count supports this clone. The V and J genes are TRBV13 and TRBJ1-1; tentative D call: TRBD1 (6 bases). This CDR3 region has 14 residues. The germline CDR1 and CDR2 sequences are PRHDT and FYEKMQ (reference sequence). Trimming removed 5 bases from V and 1 base from J, with 11 bases in between. The CDR3 DNA sequence: TGTGCCAGCAGCGCCACGACAGGGAACACTGAAGCTTTCTTT. Translation gives CASSATTGNTEAFF. The full variable domain, rest sourced from reference TRBV13 and TRBJ1-1, is AAGVIQSPRHLIKEKRETATLKCYPIPRHDTVYWYQQGPGQDPQFLISFYEKMQSDKGSIPDRFSAQQFSDYHSELNMSSLELGDSALYFCASSATTGNTEAFFGQGTRLTVV.

The chain couples TRBV5-1 to TRBJ1-1; D gene unclear. V was clipped by 0 bases and J by 1 base, with 10 bases between them. This CDR3 is 15 amino acids long. The V gene's germline CDR1 is SGHRS and CDR2 YFSETQ. CDR3 loop: CASSLELSGNTEAFF. The DNA of the CDR3 is TGCGCCAGCAGCTTGGAGTTAAGCGGGAACACTGAAGCTTTCTTT.

The chain joins TRBV4-1 to TRBJ2-5; 9 positions agree with TRBD1. Germline CDR1 MGHRA, CDR2 YSYEKL. This CDR3 comprises 16 residues. V dropped 1 base and J dropped 3; count of bases not matched to a gene: 6. CDR3 amino acids: CASSQAPTGGKETQYF. The DNA of the CDR3 is TGCGCCAGCAGCCAAGCTCCGACAGGGGGTAAAGAGACCCAGTACTTC.

The gene calls are TRBV6-1 and TRBJ2-7; 7 nucleotides line up with TRBD2. V was pared by 0 bases and J by 2 bases, with 1 base of the junction left unmatched. Germline V CDR1 and CDR2: MNHNS, SASEGT. The CDR3 is 14 amino acids. CDR3: CASSEAGTTYEQYV. For the CDR3, the DNA is TGTGCCAGCAGTGAAGCGGGGACTACCTACGAGCAGTACGTC.

The V call is TRBV4-1, the J call TRBJ1-2; TRBD1 might be the D (6 bases). The CDR3 covers 13 residues. Trimming removed 2 bases from V and 3 bases from J, with 7 bases in between. Germline-derived CDR1 and CDR2 are MGHRA and YSYEKL. For the CDR3, the DNA is TGCGCCAGCAGCCAAACAGGGTACTATGGCTACACCTTC. The encoded protein is CASSQTGYYGYTF.

The chain is built from TRBV15 and TRBJ2-6, with 7 nucleotides matching TRBD2. Germline V gene lookup returns CDR1 LNHNV and CDR2 YYDKDF (reference sequence). With V trimmed by 0 bases and J by 0 bases, 11 bases remained unmatched. This CDR3 comprises 20 residues. CDR3 protein: CATSRDPGRVSPSGANVLTF. As DNA, the CDR3 is TGTGCCACCAGCAGAGATCCAGGGAGGGTCTCTCCCTCTGGGGCCAACGTCCTGACTTTC.

The chain joins TRBV5-1 to TRBJ2-3; D possibly matches TRBD1 or TRBD2 (6 bases each). V was clipped by 4 bases and J by 7 bases, with 10 bases between them. The CDR3 is 12 residues long. CDR1 and CDR2 (germline): SGHRS, YFSETQ. The CDR3 reads CASSGGRYTQYF. In DNA form, the CDR3 reads TGCGCCAGCAGCGGGGGGCGGTATACGCAGTATTTT. The full variable domain, with the rest looked up from reference TRBV5-1 and TRBJ2-3, is KAGVTQTPRYLIKTRGQQVTLSCSPISGHRSVSWYQQTPGQGLQFLFEYFSETQRNKGNFPGRFSGRQFSNSRSEMNVSTLELGDSALYLCASSGGRYTQYFGPGTRLTVL.

V usage is TRBV4-1 and J usage is TRBJ2-1; weak D call: TRBD1 (6 bases). V was cut by 0 bases and J by 4 bases, with 13 bases left in between. There are 16 residues in the CDR3. Germline CDR1 and CDR2: MGHRA and YSYEKL. For the CDR3, the DNA is TGCGCCAGCAGCCAAGATTCCCAGGGGTCATACAATGAGCAGTTCTTC. It specifies CASSQDSQGSYNEQFF.

The chain uses TRBV2 and TRBJ2-1; TRBD2 aligns across 11 bases. This CDR3 region has 16 residues. J was trimmed by 5 bases and V by 3 bases; bases with no gene match: 6. CDR1 is SNHLY and CDR2 is FYNNEI in the germline V gene. The CDR3 DNA follows: TGTGCCAGCAGTGACAGTAGCGGGGGGGCCCACAATGAGCAGTTCTTC. This sequence encodes CASSDSSGGAHNEQFF.

The chain employs TRBV30 and TRBJ2-7; the D gene is possibly TRBD1 (5 bases). Trimming took off 1 base at V and 2 bases at J, with 6 bases between the two ends. Germline lookup yields CDR1 GTSNPN and CDR2 SVGIG (reference sequence). There are 12 residues in the CDR3. CDR3 in amino acids: CAWSARAYEQYF. CDR3 coding DNA: TGTGCCTGGAGTGCCAGGGCCTACGAGCAGTACTTC.

Comment on this clone: An end of the junction does not agree with germline; a read error may underlie this. V is TRBV5-1 and J is TRBJ1-1, with D perhaps TRBD1 (5 bases). The CDR3 spans 11 residues. Germline loops: CDR1 SGHRS, CDR2 YFSETQ. CDR3 nucleotide sequence: TGCGCCAGCACCTTGGGGGCTGAAGCTTTCTTT. Encoded protein: CASTLGAEAFF.

In its sample, this clone was seen a few times. The same CDR3 is also encoded by other DNA sequences in this sample. The chain carries TRBV7-9 and TRBJ2-7, with TRBD1 matching over 7 bases. The CDR3 has 14 residues. CDR1 and CDR2 (germline): SEHNR, FQNEAQ (reference sequence). V dropped 5 bases and J dropped 3; count of bases not matched to a gene: 7. DNA of the CDR3: TGTGCCAGCAGCCATAGGGACAGAAACTACGAGCAGTACTTC. Its translation: CASSHRDRNYEQYF.

The chain combines TRBV5-8 with TRBJ1-5; D unresolved. The CDR3 is 16 residues long. V was trimmed by 0 bases and J by 3 bases, leaving 13 bases between them. Germline values: CDR1 SGHTS, CDR2 YDEGEE. In nucleotides, the CDR3 is TGTGCCAGCAGCTTGGCCAAAGGGTTCGACAATCAGCCCCAGCATTTT. Protein product: CASSLAKGFDNQPQHF.